The next 17 T cell receptor beta chains were all read from a single sample in a study of beta chain features in type 1 diabetes. The whole isolated RNA underwent reverse transcription, so sequencing captured expressed TCRB transcripts. The assay was immunoSEQ multiplex PCR, and TCRdb's table has in-frame clones only and misses some. This table holds fewer than 250,000 clones, under 70% found once. What was sequenced was naive CD4+ T cells from blood. Receptors originate from a man aged 25 to 40 in good health.

The rearrangement links TRBV30 to TRBJ2-5; TRBD1 aligns across 9 bases. Germline V gene lookup returns CDR1 GTSNPN and CDR2 SVGIG (reference sequence). Trimming cost V 4 bases and J 5 bases; bases outside gene matches: 11. CDR3 size: 15 residues. For the CDR3, the DNA is TGTGCCTGGACGGGACAGGGAACGGGAGAGGAGACCCAGTACTTC. This codes for CAWTGQGTGEETQYF.

The chain links TRBV30 to TRBJ2-5, with 10 nucleotides matching TRBD2. Trimming took 1 base from V and 0 from J; bases not matched to a gene: 8. Germline assignment: CDR1 GTSNPN and CDR2 SVGIG (reference sequence). This CDR3 is 17 amino acids long. The CDR3 is CAWSGLAGAMYQETQYF. The CDR3 DNA reads as TGTGCCTGGAGTGGTCTAGCGGGGGCGATGTACCAAGAGACCCAGTACTTC.

The chain links TRBV23-1 to TRBJ2-7, with TRBD1 as a possible D gene (5 bases). TRBV23-1 is an ORF, and what it does is uncertain. Trimming cost V 8 bases and J 2 bases, with 22 bases left between them. The CDR3 is 16 residues long. Here the CDR3 DNA reads TGCGCCAGCCATGGGGCTTGGTATCGAGCCCCCTACGAGCAGTACTTC. Translated: CASHGAWYRAPYEQYF.

The chain couples TRBV29-1 to TRBJ2-7; TRBD1 agrees at 10 bases. The CDR3 has 15 amino acids. CDR1 SQVTM and CDR2 ANQGSEA come from the germline V gene. The junction had 7 bases not matched to a gene; V was cut back by 0 bases and J by 5 bases. DNA of the CDR3: TGCAGCGTTGAAGATGGGGGACAGGGGTGGCACGAGCAGTACTTC. Protein: CSVEDGGQGWHEQYF.

This chain connects TRBV30 to TRBJ1-6; D not resolved. The CDR3 sequence is 13 residues long. CDR1 is GTSNPN and CDR2 is SVGIG in the germline V gene (reference sequence). Trimming removed 4 bases at V and 8 bases at J, with 12 bases between. Written as DNA, the CDR3 is TGTGCCTGGACCCCTGTAAGGTATTCACCCCTCCACTTT. It yields the protein CAWTPVRYSPLHF.

In this sample, this clone turned up a few times. This chain connects TRBV30 to TRBJ2-7; possible D gene TRBD2, 5 bases. The CDR3 is 15 residues long. V was pared by 0 bases and J by 0 bases, with 12 bases between. The germline V gene has CDR1 GTSNPN and CDR2 SVGIG (reference sequence). The CDR3 reads CAWSVRGVSSYEQYF. In nucleotides, the CDR3 is TGTGCCTGGAGTGTACGGGGAGTGAGCTCCTACGAGCAGTACTTC.

This rearrangement joins TRBV20-1 to TRBJ1-1; D possibly corresponds to TRBD1 (6 bases). Per germline, CDR1 DFQATT and CDR2 SNEGSKA (reference sequence). The CDR3 is 11 residues long. V was clipped by 8 bases and J by 1 base, with 8 bases between them. CDR3 coding DNA: TGCAGTCTACAGGGGAACACTGAAGCTTTCTTT. It specifies CSLQGNTEAFF.

This chain links TRBV4-3 with TRBJ2-1; a possible D gene is TRBD1 (5 bases). The CDR3 spans 15 residues. V was cut by 3 bases and J by 0 bases, with 9 bases left in between. Germline CDR1 reads LGHNA; CDR2 reads YSLEER. The CDR3 DNA reads TGCGCCAGCAGCCACGATAGGGGCTCCTACAATGAGCAGTTCTTC. Its translation is CASSHDRGSYNEQFF.

As for this clone: At the DNA level, this CDR3 is encoded by other sequences in the same sample as well. The rearrangement uses TRBV30 and TRBJ2-1; no clear D. The CDR3 loop spans 12 amino acids. Trimming shortened V by 0 bases and J by 2 bases, and 2 bases separated the two germline ends. CDR1 is GTSNPN, CDR2 SVGIG, per germline (reference sequence). The CDR3 protein is CAWSVTYNEQFF. The CDR3, as DNA: TGTGCCTGGAGTGTTACCTACAATGAGCAGTTCTTC.

The gene calls are TRBV4-1 and TRBJ2-1; 10 positions agree with TRBD2. Losses at the gene ends were 5 bases for V and 9 bases for J; bases not matched to a gene: 10. This CDR3 spans 15 amino acids. The germline CDR1 and CDR2 sequences are MGHRA and YSYEKL. Here the CDR3 reads CASSGRASGGGEQFF. The CDR3 coding sequence is TGCGCCAGCAGCGGCCGGGCTAGCGGGGGTGGTGAGCAGTTCTTC.

The chain couples TRBV30 to TRBJ2-3, with a possible D match to TRBD2 (6 bases). V dropped 1 base and J dropped 7 bases, with 9 bases sitting between them. The CDR3 is made up of 12 amino acids. Germline CDR1 GTSNPN, CDR2 SVGIG (reference sequence). The chain's CDR3 is CAWSGSGYTQYF. CDR3 in DNA: TGTGCCTGGAGTGGAAGCGGGTATACGCAGTATTTT.

This chain connects TRBV29-1 to TRBJ1-1; D perhaps matches TRBD1 (5 bases). Deletions cut 4 bases from V and 1 base from J, with 10 bases between. The CDR3 spans 13 residues. From germline, CDR1 is SQVTM and CDR2 ANQGSEA. The CDR3 sequence is CSVGDRRNTEAFF. In nucleotides, the CDR3 is TGCAGCGTTGGTGACAGACGGAACACTGAAGCTTTCTTT.

The chain employs TRBV7-2 and TRBJ2-3; perhaps TRBD2 as D (5 bases). Germline CDR1 reads SGHTA; CDR2 reads FQGNSA. The CDR3 length is 12 residues. Trimming left V 6 bases short and J 6 bases short, with 10 bases between. CDR3 loop: CASRPRGDTQYF. The CDR3 bases are TGTGCCAGCAGACCCCGCGGGGATACGCAGTATTTT.

V usage is TRBV4-1 and J usage is TRBJ2-7; no clear D gene. The CDR3 extends over 13 amino acids. Germline V gives CDR1 MGHRA, CDR2 YSYEKL. V was trimmed by 3 bases and J by 3 bases, leaving 9 bases between them. The CDR3 region has the DNA TGCGCCAGCAGCCAGAGCCCTCGCTACGAGCAGTACTTC. It codes for CASSQSPRYEQYF.

This clone occurred a few times. The same CDR3 can be traced to other DNA sequences in this sample. The J gene is TRBJ1-3, the V gene TRBV2; the D gene is possibly TRBD1 (5 bases). This CDR3 region has 13 residues. From germline, CDR1 is SNHLY and CDR2 FYNNEI. V lost 6 bases to trimming and J lost 1 base, with 7 bases between them. CDR3 bases: TGTGCCAGCAGAGGGGATTCTGGAAACACCATATATTTT. Its protein product is CASRGDSGNTIYF.

This chain joins TRBV2 and TRBJ1-6; D is perhaps TRBD1 (5 bases). This CDR3 comprises 14 residues. Deletions cut 9 bases from V and 8 bases from J, with 17 bases between. The germline CDR1 and CDR2 sequences are SNHLY and FYNNEI. The DNA of the CDR3 is TGTGCCAGAGGGACCCCAAAAGCGGATTCACCCCTCCACTTT. Amino acid sequence: CARGTPKADSPLHF.

The chain has TRBV29-1 and TRBJ2-5; D may be TRBD1 or TRBD2 (6 bases each). The CDR3 covers 14 residues. Germline assignment: CDR1 SQVTM and CDR2 ANQGSEA. The V end was cut by 7 bases, the J end by 2 bases, with 17 bases between. The chain's CDR3 is CSAGSGARQETQYF. The CDR3 DNA reads as TGCAGCGCTGGGTCGGGGGCCCGGCAAGAGACCCAGTACTTC.